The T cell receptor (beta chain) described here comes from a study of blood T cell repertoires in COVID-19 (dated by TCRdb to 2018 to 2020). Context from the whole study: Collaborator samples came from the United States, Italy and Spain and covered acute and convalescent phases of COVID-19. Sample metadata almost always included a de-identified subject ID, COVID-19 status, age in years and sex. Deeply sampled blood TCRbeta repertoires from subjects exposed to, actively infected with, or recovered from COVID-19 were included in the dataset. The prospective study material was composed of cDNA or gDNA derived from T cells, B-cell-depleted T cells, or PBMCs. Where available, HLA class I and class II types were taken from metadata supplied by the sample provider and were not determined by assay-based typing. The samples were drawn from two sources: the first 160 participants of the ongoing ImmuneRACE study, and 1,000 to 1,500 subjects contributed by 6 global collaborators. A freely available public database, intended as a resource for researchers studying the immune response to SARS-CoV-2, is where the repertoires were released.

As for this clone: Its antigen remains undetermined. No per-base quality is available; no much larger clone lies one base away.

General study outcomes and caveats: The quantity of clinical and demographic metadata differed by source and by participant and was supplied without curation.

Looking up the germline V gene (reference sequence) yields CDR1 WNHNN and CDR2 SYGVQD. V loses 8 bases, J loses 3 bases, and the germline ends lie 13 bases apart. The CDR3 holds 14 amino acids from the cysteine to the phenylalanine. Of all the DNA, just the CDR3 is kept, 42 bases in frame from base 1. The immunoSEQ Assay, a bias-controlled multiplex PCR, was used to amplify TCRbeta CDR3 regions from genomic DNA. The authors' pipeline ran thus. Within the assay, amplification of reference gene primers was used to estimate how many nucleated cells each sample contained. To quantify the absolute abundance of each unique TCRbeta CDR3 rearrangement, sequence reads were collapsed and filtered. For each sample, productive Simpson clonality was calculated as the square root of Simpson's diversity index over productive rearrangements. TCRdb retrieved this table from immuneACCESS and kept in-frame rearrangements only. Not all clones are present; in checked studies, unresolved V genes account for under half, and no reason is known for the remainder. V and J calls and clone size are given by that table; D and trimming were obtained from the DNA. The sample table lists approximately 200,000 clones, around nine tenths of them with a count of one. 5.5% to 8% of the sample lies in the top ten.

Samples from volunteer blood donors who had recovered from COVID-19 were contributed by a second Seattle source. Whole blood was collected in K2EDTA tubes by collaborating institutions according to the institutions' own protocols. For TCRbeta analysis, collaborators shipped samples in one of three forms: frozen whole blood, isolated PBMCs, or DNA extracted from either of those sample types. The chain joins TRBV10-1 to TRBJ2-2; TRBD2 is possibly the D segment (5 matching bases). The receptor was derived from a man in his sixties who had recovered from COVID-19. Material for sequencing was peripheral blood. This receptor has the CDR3 CASPDGIDTGELFF. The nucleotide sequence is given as TGCGCCAGCCCGGACGGGATTGACACCGGGGAGCTGTTTTTT.